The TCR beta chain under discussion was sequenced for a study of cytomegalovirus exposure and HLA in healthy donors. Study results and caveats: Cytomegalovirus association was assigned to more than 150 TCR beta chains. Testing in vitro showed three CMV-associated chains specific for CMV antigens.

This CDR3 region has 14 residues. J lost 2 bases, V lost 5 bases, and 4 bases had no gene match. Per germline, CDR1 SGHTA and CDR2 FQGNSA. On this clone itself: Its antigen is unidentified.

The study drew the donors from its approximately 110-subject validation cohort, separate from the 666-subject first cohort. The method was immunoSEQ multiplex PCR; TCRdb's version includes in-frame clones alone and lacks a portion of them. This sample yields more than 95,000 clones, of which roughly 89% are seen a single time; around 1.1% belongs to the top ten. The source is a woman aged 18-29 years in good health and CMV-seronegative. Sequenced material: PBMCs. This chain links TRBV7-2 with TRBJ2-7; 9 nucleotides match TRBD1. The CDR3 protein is CASSPRDRAYEQYF. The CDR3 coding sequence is TGTGCCAGCAGCCCGCGGGACAGGGCCTACGAGCAGTACTTC.